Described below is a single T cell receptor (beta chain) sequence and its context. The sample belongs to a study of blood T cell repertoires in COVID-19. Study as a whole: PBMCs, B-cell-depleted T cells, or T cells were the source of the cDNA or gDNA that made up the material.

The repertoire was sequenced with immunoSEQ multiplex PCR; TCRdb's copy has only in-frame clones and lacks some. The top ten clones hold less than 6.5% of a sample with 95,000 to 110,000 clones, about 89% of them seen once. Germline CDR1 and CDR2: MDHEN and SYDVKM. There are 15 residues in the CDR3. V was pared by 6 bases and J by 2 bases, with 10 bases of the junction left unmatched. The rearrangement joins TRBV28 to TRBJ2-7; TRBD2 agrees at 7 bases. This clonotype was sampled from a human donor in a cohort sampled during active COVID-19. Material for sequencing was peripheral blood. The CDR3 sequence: CASSNLLAAPYEQYF. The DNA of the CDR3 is TGTGCCAGCAGCAACCTCCTAGCGGCCCCCTACGAGCAGTACTTC.